The 27 T cell receptor beta chains given below trace back to one sample, sequenced in a study of cytomegalovirus exposure and HLA in healthy donors. Primers for the PCR totalled 60 Vbeta and 13 Jbeta. Profiled with immunoSEQ multiplex PCR; TCRdb holds only in-frame clones, not every one. The profile covers roughly 190,000 clones, with around 78% appearing a single time and around 1.9% taken by the ten largest. Material: PBMCs. The receptors derive from a woman in her 30s in good health and CMV-seropositive.

V is TRBV14 and J is TRBJ1-1, with 8 bases that match TRBD1. The CDR3 length is 15 residues. J lost 0 bases, V lost 3 bases, and 3 bases had no gene match. The germline V gene encodes CDR1 SGHDN and CDR2 FVKESK. The CDR3 here is CASSHRTGLNTEAFF. The DNA of the CDR3 is TGTGCCAGCAGCCACCGGACAGGGCTGAACACTGAAGCTTTCTTT.

This chain joins TRBV5-1 and TRBJ2-7; 10 positions match TRBD1. V gave up 0 bases and J gave up 4 bases; unmatched junction bases: 13. Germline CDR1 SGHRS, CDR2 YFSETQ. The CDR3 contains 18 residues. CDR3 amino acids: CASSLAGQGPSSAYEQYF. Here the CDR3 DNA reads TGCGCCAGCAGCTTGGCGGGACAGGGGCCTTCCAGTGCGTACGAGCAGTACTTC.

The V call is TRBV19, the J call TRBJ1-6; no firm D call. V was trimmed by 5 bases and J by 10 bases, leaving 12 bases between them. The CDR3 has 13 residues. CDR1 and CDR2 from the germline V gene are LNHDA and SQIVND (reference sequence). The CDR3 region is CASSPIRSSPLHF. CDR3 coding DNA: TGTGCCAGTAGTCCGATAAGAAGCTCACCCCTCCACTTT. The whole variable domain, remainder taken from reference TRBV19 and TRBJ1-6, is DGGITQSPKYLFRKEGQNVTLSCEQNLNHDAMYWYRQDPGQGLRLIYYSQIVNDFQKGDIAEGYSVSREKKESFPLTVTSAQKNPTAFYLCASSPIRSSPLHFGNGTRLTVT.

The chain joins TRBV7-9 to TRBJ2-3, with 9 positions matching TRBD2. With V trimmed by 3 bases and J by 0 bases, 4 bases remained unmatched. CDR1 and CDR2 from the germline V gene are SEHNR and FQNEAQ (reference sequence). CDR3 length: 16 amino acids. The CDR3 DNA follows: TGTGCCAGCAGCTTCTCGACTAGCGGTAGCACAGATACGCAGTATTTT. Protein product: CASSFSTSGSTDTQYF.

The chain is built from TRBV5-6 and TRBJ2-4; 12 bases are shared with TRBD1. The length of the CDR3 is 15 residues. Germline V lookup: CDR1 SGHDT, CDR2 YYEEEE. J was trimmed by 7 bases and V by 1 base; bases with no gene match: 3. The CDR3 sequence: CASSLPGTGGNIQYF. CDR3 in DNA: TGTGCCAGCAGCTTGCCCGGGACAGGGGGCAACATTCAGTACTTC.

The table lists this clone with a count of one. The chain carries TRBV10-3 and TRBJ1-6; 11 nucleotides line up with TRBD1. Looked up from germline, CDR1 is ENHRY and CDR2 is SYGVKD. V shed 2 bases and J 8 bases; nucleotides not matched to a gene: 5. The CDR3 runs to 16 residues. The CDR3 here is CAISERDRGYDSPLHF. CDR3 DNA: TGTGCCATCAGTGAGCGGGACAGGGGGTATGATTCACCCCTCCACTTT.

V usage is TRBV27 and J usage is TRBJ1-1, with D maybe TRBD1 (6 bases). The length of the CDR3 is 14 residues. Germline V gene data show CDR1 as MNHEY and CDR2 as SMNVEV (reference sequence). Trimming cost V 4 bases and J 9 bases, with 18 bases left between them. In nucleotides, the CDR3 is TGTGCCAGCAGTTACGGAACTTCGGGGGGCCAAGCTTTCTTT. Its protein product is CASSYGTSGGQAFF.

The chain has TRBV30 and TRBJ2-7, with a weak D call TRBD2 (5 bases). This CDR3 comprises 13 residues. Deletions cut 5 bases from V and 3 bases from J, with 14 bases between. The germline CDR1 and CDR2 sequences are GTSNPN and SVGIG (reference sequence). The CDR3 sequence is CAWVASPGYEQYF. The CDR3 DNA follows: TGTGCCTGGGTTGCTAGCCCCGGCTACGAGCAGTACTTC. Together with reference TRBV30 and TRBJ2-7, the CDR3 gives the full variable domain: SQTIHQWPATLVQPVGSPLSLECTVEGTSNPNLYWYRQAAGRGLQLLFYSVGIGQISSEVPQNLSASRPQDRQFILSSKKLLLSDSGFYLCAWVASPGYEQYFGPGTRLTVT.

The chain links TRBV6-6 to TRBJ2-1; 9 nucleotides agree with TRBD1. V lost 6 bases, J lost 14 bases, and 8 bases stayed unmatched. The germline CDR1 and CDR2 sequences are MNHNY and SVGAGI (reference sequence). The CDR3 is made up of 12 amino acids. CDR3 residues: CASSPGQGRKFF. For the CDR3, the DNA is TGTGCCAGCAGCCCCGGACAGGGGAGGAAGTTCTTC.

The V call is TRBV5-4, the J call TRBJ1-2; TRBD1 matches 8 bases. The CDR3 has 14 amino acids. The germline V gene encodes CDR1 SGHNT and CDR2 YYREEE (reference sequence). After removal of 4 bases from V and 7 bases from J, the junction contained 9 bases not matched to a gene. The CDR3 reads CASSLQGQAPGYTF. CDR3 DNA sequence: TGTGCCAGCAGCCTACAGGGACAGGCGCCTGGCTACACCTTC. Combining the CDR3 with reference TRBV5-4 and TRBJ1-2 gives the whole variable domain ETGVTQSPTHLIKTRGQQVTLRCSSQSGHNTVSWYQQALGQGPQFIFQYYREEENGRGNFPPRFSGLQFPNYSSELNVNALELDDSALYLCASSLQGQAPGYTFGSGTRLTVV.

A single count supports this clone. The chain carries TRBV30 and TRBJ2-7; 8 bases align to TRBD1. This CDR3 region has 13 residues. Trimming cost V 3 bases and J 3 bases; bases outside gene matches: 4. Germline CDR1 reads GTSNPN; CDR2 reads SVGIG (reference sequence). CDR3 protein: CAWRYRGYYEQYF. The CDR3 coding sequence is TGTGCCTGGAGGTACAGGGGGTACTACGAGCAGTACTTC.

CDR3 region: CASSYFLGEEQYF. The CDR3 nucleotides are TGTGCCAGCAGTTACTTTCTAGGAGAGGAGCAGTACTTC. The rearrangement joins TRBV6-5 to TRBJ2-7; D remains ambiguous. The length of the CDR3 is 13 residues. V dropped 1 base and J dropped 7 bases, with 11 bases sitting between them. Germline V CDR1 and CDR2: MNHEY, SVGAGI.

This sequence joins TRBV9 and TRBJ2-1; D possibly corresponds to TRBD2 (5 bases). Germline V gene data show CDR1 as SGDLS and CDR2 as YYNGEE. This CDR3 has 13 amino acids. V dropped 2 bases and J dropped 6 bases, with 9 bases sitting between them. Here the CDR3 DNA reads TGTGCCAGCAGCGTCGGGGTCCTCAATGAGCAGTTCTTC. Translation: CASSVGVLNEQFF. The whole variable domain, remainder taken from reference TRBV9 and TRBJ2-1, is DSGVTQTPKHLITATGQRVTLRCSPRSGDLSVYWYQQSLDQGLQFLIQYYNGEERAKGNILERFSAQQFPDLHSELNLSSLELGDSALYFCASSVGVLNEQFFGPGTRLTVL.

The rearrangement joins TRBV5-1 to TRBJ2-5; TRBD1 is a possible D gene (6 bases). CDR1 and CDR2 (germline): SGHRS, YFSETQ. The V and J ends lost 0 bases and 2 bases respectively, with 8 bases between them. This CDR3 spans 14 amino acids. For the CDR3, the DNA is TGCGCCAGCAGCTTGGCAGGGGCACAAGAGACCCAGTACTTC. Amino acid sequence: CASSLAGAQETQYF.

V is TRBV5-5 and J is TRBJ1-4; D is possibly TRBD1 (5 bases). V was pared by 0 bases and J by 7 bases, with 13 bases between. The CDR3 spans 15 residues. Germline CDR1 SGHKS, CDR2 YYEKEE (reference sequence). DNA of the CDR3: TGTGCCAGCAGCTTGGCAGGGCCCTGGGGTGAAAAACTGTTTTTT. Amino acid sequence: CASSLAGPWGEKLFF.

This clone was observed a handful of times. The rearrangement joins TRBV30 to TRBJ1-3, with D uncertain. The ends were cut back, 6 bases at V and 1 base at J, with 7 bases in the middle. CDR1 is GTSNPN, CDR2 SVGIG, per germline (reference sequence). The CDR3 is 12 amino acids. The CDR3 region has the DNA TGTGCCTGTCGAGGATCTGGAAACACCATATATTTT. It encodes CACRGSGNTIYF.

The chain employs TRBV5-1 and TRBJ2-7; D is perhaps TRBD2 (6 bases). Trimming removed 2 bases from V and 1 base from J, with 19 bases in between. Germline CDR1 reads SGHRS; CDR2 reads YFSETQ. The CDR3 is 17 residues long. CDR3 in amino acids: CASSLTSGQGGSYEQYF. CDR3 bases: TGCGCCAGCAGCTTAACCTCGGGGCAGGGAGGTTCCTACGAGCAGTACTTC.

The chain links TRBV2 to TRBJ2-1, with 9 bases lining up with TRBD1. CDR3 size: 15 residues. V shed 4 bases, J shed 4 bases, and the junction held 5 bases outside the gene matches. Per germline, CDR1 SNHLY and CDR2 FYNNEI. The CDR3 here is CASSGPDRGYNEQFF. DNA of the CDR3: TGTGCCAGCAGTGGCCCCGACAGGGGGTACAATGAGCAGTTCTTC.

The genes are TRBV6-1 and TRBJ2-3; 8 nucleotides match TRBD2. CDR1 is MNHNS, CDR2 SASEGT, per germline. The CDR3 has 14 amino acids. V lost 6 bases, J lost 4 bases, and 6 bases stayed unmatched. The CDR3 region is CASRKAGEADTQYF. CDR3 DNA sequence: TGTGCCAGCAGAAAAGCGGGGGAGGCAGATACGCAGTATTTT.

This clone has just a few counts. The chain is built from TRBV6-5 and TRBJ2-3; 7 bases align to TRBD1. V was clipped by 10 bases and J by 9 bases; unmatched bases: 16. Germline V lookup: CDR1 MNHEY, CDR2 SVGAGI. CDR3 length: 14 residues. The CDR3 coding sequence is TGTGCCACCCGGGTGAACCGACAGGGTTTGACGCAGTATTTT. The encoded protein is CATRVNRQGLTQYF.

The rearrangement uses TRBV10-3 and TRBJ2-1; 11 bases match TRBD2. The CDR3 consists of 15 residues. V trimming: 5 bases; J trimming: 8 bases; junction bases outside the gene matches: 8. Germline V lookup: CDR1 ENHRY, CDR2 SYGVKD. The DNA for the CDR3 is TGTGCCATCAGTCGGACTAGCGGGCGGTATGATGAGCAGTTCTTC. Translation: CAISRTSGRYDEQFF.

This chain uses TRBV4-3 with TRBJ2-3, with 9 bases lining up with TRBD2. The CDR3 extends over 17 amino acids. Germline V gene data show CDR1 as LGHNA and CDR2 as YSLEER. V lost 0 bases and J lost 2; bases outside the gene matches: 6. The chain's CDR3 is CASSQETERGATDTQYF. For the CDR3, the DNA is TGCGCCAGCAGCCAAGAGACCGAGCGGGGGGCCACAGATACGCAGTATTTT.

This chain joins TRBV10-1 and TRBJ2-3; 7 bases map to TRBD1. CDR3 length: 13 residues. The J segment lost 5 bases and the V segment lost 6 bases, leaving 5 bases of the junction unmatched. CDR1 and CDR2 (germline): WNHNN, SYGVQD (reference sequence). CDR3: CASSDRVGDTQYF. CDR3 nucleotide sequence: TGCGCCAGCAGCGACAGGGTGGGAGATACGCAGTATTTT.

The count of this clone is one. The V call is TRBV6-5, the J call TRBJ2-1, with 8 positions matching TRBD2. The J segment lost 4 bases and the V segment lost 6 bases, leaving 8 bases of the junction unmatched. Germline V CDR1 and CDR2: MNHEY, SVGAGI. The CDR3 spans 15 residues. In DNA form, the CDR3 reads TGTGCCAGCAGACCTAGCGGGTCCCCTTACAATGAGCAGTTCTTC. This gives the protein CASRPSGSPYNEQFF.

The chain employs TRBV5-6 and TRBJ1-5; 8 bases are shared with TRBD1. The junction had 13 bases not matched to a gene; V was cut back by 4 bases and J by 7 bases. The CDR3 is 16 amino acids. CDR1 SGHDT and CDR2 YYEEEE come from the germline V gene. In nucleotides, the CDR3 is TGTGCCAGCAGCCCCGGGACAGGCGGGGCGAGACAGCCCCAGCATTTT. It translates to CASSPGTGGARQPQHF.

The rearrangement links TRBV5-1 to TRBJ1-6; D gene unclear. Trimming cost V 0 bases and J 8 bases, with 9 bases left between them. Per germline, CDR1 SGHRS and CDR2 YFSETQ. This CDR3 is 14 amino acids long. CDR3 in DNA: TGCGCCAGCAGCTTGGCTGGCAGATATTCACCCCTCCACTTT. This codes for CASSLAGRYSPLHF.

The rearrangement uses TRBV19 and TRBJ1-1, with TRBD1 as a possible D gene (5 bases). Germline assignment: CDR1 LNHDA and CDR2 SQIVND (reference sequence). Trimming took 4 bases from V and 0 from J, leaving 9 bases between them. The CDR3 contains 14 residues. CDR3 amino acids: CASSRTGLNTEAFF. CDR3 sequence (DNA): TGTGCCAGTAGTAGAACAGGACTGAACACTGAAGCTTTCTTT.